This T cell receptor beta chain was profiled in a study of blood T cell repertoires in COVID-19. This CDR3 comprises 14 residues. Germline V lookup: CDR1 KGHSH, CDR2 LQKENI. Unmatched junction bases numbered 2, after V lost 0 bases and J lost 3 bases. The table came from immunoSEQ multiplex PCR; TCRdb's copy has only in-frame clones and leaves some out. The sample has roughly 100,000 clones, 70% to 85% seen once; the top ten hold 14%. The sample consisted of peripheral blood. This clonotype originated in an older woman with acute or convalescent COVID-19. The chain has TRBV18 and TRBJ2-7; 7 nucleotides line up with TRBD2. The CDR3 sequence is CASSPPRGNYEQYF. CDR3 sequence (DNA): TGTGCCAGCTCACCACCGCGGGGGAACTACGAGCAGTACTTC.